Below, 10 T cell receptor beta chains from the same sample are listed, as sequenced in a study of cytomegalovirus exposure and HLA in healthy donors. Primers included in the PCR were 60 Vbeta and 13 Jbeta primers. Libraries were prepared by immunoSEQ multiplex PCR; TCRdb keeps only in-frame clonotypes and omits some of them. There are some 150,000 clones in the sample; around 77% occur only once, and 6.5% to 8% lies in the top ten. Source material: PBMCs. The receptors here all came from a woman in her thirties or forties in good health and CMV-seropositive.

V gene TRBV6-5 combines with J gene TRBJ1-6, with 8 bases lining up with TRBD1. Trimming took 6 bases from V and 8 from J; bases not matched to a gene: 9. Germline V CDR1 and CDR2: MNHEY, SVGAGI. CDR3 length: 15 amino acids. The CDR3 DNA is TGTGCCAGCAGGAAACAGGGGGAAATGTATTCACCCCTCCACTTT. This gives the protein CASRKQGEMYSPLHF.

V usage is TRBV7-2 and J usage is TRBJ1-1; D gene ambiguous. This CDR3 is 13 amino acids long. Trimming stripped 4 bases from V and 5 bases from J, with 11 bases between. CDR1 is SGHTA and CDR2 is FQGNSA in the germline V gene. This chain's CDR3 is CASSWNYRTEAFF. The DNA for the CDR3 is TGTGCCAGCAGCTGGAATTACAGAACTGAAGCTTTCTTT.

This clone has a handful of counts. This chain connects TRBV6-5 to TRBJ1-4; no firm D call. The CDR3 is made up of 14 amino acids. V lost 2 bases and J lost 4, with 8 bases in between. Germline V gene data show CDR1 as MNHEY and CDR2 as SVGAGI. CDR3 in DNA: TGTGCCAGCAGTTACGGCCAGAATAATGAAAAACTGTTTTTT. As protein: CASSYGQNNEKLFF.

This clone came up once. The chain has TRBV18 and TRBJ2-3; D call uncertain. Trimming removed 3 bases at V and 3 bases at J, with 4 bases between. CDR3 length equals 12 residues. Germline lookup yields CDR1 KGHSH and CDR2 LQKENI. The CDR3 coding sequence is TGTGCCAGCTCACCCCGTACAGATACGCAGTATTTT. Protein product: CASSPRTDTQYF.

The chain is built from TRBV15 and TRBJ2-7; possibly TRBD2 for D (7 bases). V lost 3 bases, J lost 1 base, and 13 bases lay in between. The germline V gene has CDR1 LNHNV and CDR2 YYDKDF (reference sequence). This CDR3 has 15 amino acids. CDR3 amino acids: CATSRGAGASYEQYF. The CDR3 DNA sequence: TGTGCCACCAGCAGGGGCGCGGGGGCATCCTACGAGCAGTACTTC.

The chain uses TRBV6-1 and TRBJ1-5; D might be TRBD1 (5 bases). Germline V lookup: CDR1 MNHNS, CDR2 SASEGT. V lost 7 bases and J 3 bases, leaving 10 bases between the germline ends. The CDR3 consists of 13 residues. The chain's CDR3 is CASMGGSNQPQHF. The CDR3 nucleotides are TGTGCCAGCATGGGGGGTTCCAATCAGCCCCAGCATTTT.

The V gene is TRBV2, the J gene TRBJ2-2, with D tentatively TRBD1 (6 bases). V was clipped by 6 bases and J by 6 bases, with 11 bases between them. CDR3 length: 13 residues. Germline assignment: CDR1 SNHLY and CDR2 FYNNEI. As DNA, the CDR3 is TGTGCCAGCAGGTGGGACATCCCCGGGGAGCTGTTTTTT. Translating it yields CASRWDIPGELFF.

The sample holds one count of this clone. The chain has TRBV18 and TRBJ2-1; 7 bases are a match to TRBD2. CDR1 and CDR2 (germline): KGHSH, LQKENI. Losses at the gene ends were 2 bases for V and 1 base for J; bases not matched to a gene: 8. This CDR3 has 17 amino acids. This CDR3 is CASSPSLAAVSYNEQFF. CDR3 nucleotide sequence: TGTGCCAGCTCACCATCTCTAGCGGCAGTATCCTACAATGAGCAGTTCTTC.

The genes are TRBV6-6 and TRBJ2-5; unclear D gene. The germline V gene encodes CDR1 MNHNY and CDR2 SVGAGI (reference sequence). The CDR3 has 16 amino acids. V shed 0 bases and J shed 5 bases, with 16 bases lying between them. The CDR3 nucleotides are TGTGCCAGCAGTTACTCGAGTGGTAGCCTCACCGAGACCCAGTACTTC. This sequence encodes CASSYSSGSLTETQYF.

This clone was detected only a few times. The V and J genes are TRBV27 and TRBJ2-5; D uncertain. Germline values: CDR1 MNHEY, CDR2 SMNVEV (reference sequence). Trimming took 7 bases from V and 5 from J, leaving 11 bases between them. CDR3 length equals 12 residues. The CDR3 region has the DNA TGTGCCAGCAAATCGAGAGCCGAGACCCAGTACTTC. The encoded protein is CASKSRAETQYF.